The clone carrying this TCR beta chain was seen a handful of times. This entry comes from a study of T-cell memory formation after mild COVID-19. TCRdb fed the 5' RACE reads into MiXCR, producing one record per CDR3 protein. The table shows roughly 600,000 distinct CDR3 sequences, with approximately 19% occurring only once. The receptor was isolated from an adult woman who had mild COVID-19 (a few samples of this study predate the infection). Cell type and time point are not known. The sequenced sample was PBMCs or a T cell subset sorted from them (not recorded which).

CDR3 amino acids: CATSGPGRTGNNEQFF. The CDR3 DNA sequence: TGTGCCACCAGTGGTCCTGGGAGGACCGGGAACAATGAGCAGTTCTTC. This chain links TRBV24-1 with TRBJ2-1; D is possibly TRBD2 (6 bases). Trimming cost V 5 bases and J 5 bases, with 18 bases left between them. CDR3 length: 16 residues. Germline values: CDR1 KGHDR, CDR2 SFDVKD.